Presented here are 12 T cell receptor beta chains from one specimen sequenced in a study of T cells in Graves' hyperthyroidism and ophthalmopathy. Researchers took RNA transcripts and amplified the TCR beta CDR3 regions from them. The TCR CDR3 was amplified in a first-round RT-PCR using the HTBI primer set. Each CDR3 protein gets one entry after TCRdb re-called the multiplex PCR reads with MiXCR. This table has hundreds of thousands of distinct CDR3 sequences, about 20% appearing once. The sample comprised blood. The receptors originated from a man in his thirties or forties with Graves' ophthalmopathy.

This clonotype was counted a few times. The rearrangement joins TRBV5-1 to TRBJ2-4, with TRBD2 matching 9 bases. There are 16 residues in the CDR3. From germline, CDR1 is SGHRS and CDR2 YFSETQ. Trimming cost V 4 bases and J 3 bases; bases outside gene matches: 8. Written as DNA, the CDR3 is TGCGCCAGCAGCCCTGGGGCTAGCGGGGTCAAAAACATTCAGTACTTC. It specifies CASSPGASGVKNIQYF.

This chain links TRBV15 with TRBJ1-2; the D is unclear. V was pared by 1 base and J by 0 bases, with 9 bases between. CDR3 length: 15 residues. Per germline, CDR1 LNHNV and CDR2 YYDKDF (reference sequence). The CDR3 region has the DNA TGTGCCACCAGCAGAGGGAAAGGAACTAACTATGGCTACACCTTC. It is translated as CATSRGKGTNYGYTF.

As for this clonotype: At one end, the junction sequence differs from germline, possibly due to a read error. CDR3 residues: CATSEGLSNYGYTF. The CDR3 DNA reads as TGTGCCACCAGTGAAGGGTTATCTAACTATGGCTACACCTTC. The V call is TRBV27, the J call TRBJ1-2, with D uncertain. The CDR3 covers 14 residues. CDR1 and CDR2 from the germline V gene are MNHEY and SMNVEV (reference sequence).

This clonotype was counted at least ten times. The chain links TRBV11-3 to TRBJ2-7, with a tentative D call TRBD1 (6 bases). The V gene lost 3 bases and the J gene lost 5 bases, with 23 bases spanning the gap. There are 17 residues in the CDR3. CDR1 and CDR2 from the germline V gene are SGHNT and YENEEA. As DNA, the CDR3 is TGTGCCAGCAGCTTTAGATTGTCCAGGGGTGGTCGGAACGAGCAGTACTTC. Translating it yields CASSFRLSRGGRNEQYF.

This chain links TRBV25-1 with TRBJ1-5; D may be TRBD1 (5 bases). Germline-derived CDR1 and CDR2 are MGHDK and SYGVNS. The CDR3 has 15 residues. The V end lost 3 bases, the J end lost 8 bases, and 17 bases lay between the germline ends. The CDR3 bases are TGTGCCAGCAGTGAGAACGTTGGGACTGGGGAGCCCCAGCATTTT. Translation: CASSENVGTGEPQHF.

This chain uses TRBV10-2 with TRBJ2-2; TRBD2 is a possible D gene (7 bases). The V gene's germline CDR1 is WSHSY and CDR2 SAAADI. The CDR3 loop spans 18 amino acids. The V and J ends lost 6 bases and 1 base respectively, with 21 bases between them. CDR3 amino acids: CASREGGGSGLNTGELFF. CDR3 DNA: TGCGCCAGCAGAGAAGGGGGGGGTAGCGGGCTGAACACCGGGGAGCTGTTTTTT.

This clonotype was recorded a few times. The chain has TRBV11-3 and TRBJ2-1; TRBD2 agrees at 12 bases. There are 16 residues in the CDR3. Germline CDR1 reads SGHNT; CDR2 reads YENEEA. The trim removed 5 bases at V and 7 bases at J, leaving 9 bases unmatched. The CDR3 region has the DNA TGTGCCAGCAGCCCAACAAGAACTAGCGGGAGGAATGAGCAGTTCTTC. Amino acids: CASSPTRTSGRNEQFF.

This clonotype was seen more than once but under ten times. This chain connects TRBV9 to TRBJ2-5; the match to TRBD2 covers 8 bases. Germline V gives CDR1 SGDLS, CDR2 YYNGEE. Losses at the gene ends were 0 bases for V and 2 bases for J; bases not matched to a gene: 3. CDR3 size: 15 residues. Written as DNA, the CDR3 is TGTGCCAGCAGCGTAGGTAGCGGGACGCAAGAGACCCAGTACTTC. It encodes CASSVGSGTQETQYF.

This clonotype showed up many times. CDR3 nucleotides: TGTGCCCCCGAGTGGGTTATGAACACTGAAGCTTTCTTT. Its translation: CAPEWVMNTEAFF. The chain uses TRBV11-2 and TRBJ1-1; D call uncertain. From germline, CDR1 is SGHAT and CDR2 FQNNGV. The CDR3 spans 13 residues. V shed 11 bases and J shed 0 bases, with 13 bases lying between them.

The chain uses TRBV10-2 and TRBJ1-5; the D is unclear. Trimming pared 2 bases from V and 6 bases from J, leaving 5 bases between. Germline CDR1 is WSHSY and CDR2 is SAAADI. This CDR3 has 12 residues. The CDR3 here is CASSEVSQPQHF. The CDR3 DNA reads as TGCGCCAGCAGTGAGGTTAGTCAGCCCCAGCATTTT.

A word on this clonotype: At one end the junction does not follow the germline gene, possibly because of a read error. The rearrangement joins TRBV12-3 or TRBV12-4 to TRBJ2-2; possible D gene TRBD2, 6 bases. The CDR3 is made up of 12 amino acids. The CDR3 loop reads CTSSSSAGELFF. CDR3 nucleotides: TGTACCAGCAGCTCTAGCGCCGGGGAGCTGTTTTTT.

This clonotype was observed a handful of times. V usage is TRBV12-3 or TRBV12-4 and J usage is TRBJ2-2; TRBD1 matches 9 bases. V gave up 6 bases and J gave up 6 bases; unmatched junction bases: 5. This CDR3 has 14 residues. The CDR3 region has the DNA TGTGCCAGCAGAACCGGGACAGGGTCCGGGGAGCTGTTTTTT. Its translation: CASRTGTGSGELFF.